Listed here are 25 T cell receptor beta chains from one sample, sequenced in a study of cytomegalovirus exposure and HLA in healthy donors. Measured with immunoSEQ multiplex PCR; TCRdb has only the in-frame clones, and not every one. The table has 140,000 to 150,000 clones, roughly nine tenths seen once. The specimen sequenced was PBMCs. All receptors derive from a man aged 18 to 29 in good health and CMV-seronegative.

This clone has a single count. The V call is TRBV9, the J call TRBJ1-2, with D perhaps matching TRBD1 (5 bases). Germline-derived CDR1 and CDR2 are SGDLS and YYNGEE. The V end was cut by 2 bases, the J end by 7 bases, with 18 bases between. The length of the CDR3 is 15 residues. CDR3 in amino acids: CASSVDSGDYRGYTF. In DNA, the CDR3 is TGTGCCAGCAGCGTGGATTCGGGGGATTATCGTGGCTACACCTTC.

The chain recombines TRBV6-1 with TRBJ1-2; TRBD1 matches at 8 bases. The germline gives CDR1 MNHNS, CDR2 SASEGT. The CDR3 runs 16 residues. The trim removed 1 base at V and 8 bases at J, leaving 12 bases unmatched. Here the CDR3 DNA reads TGTGCCAGCAGTGAAGTCCCGGGACAGGCCGTGCGGGGCTACACCTTC. Protein sequence: CASSEVPGQAVRGYTF.

The gene calls are TRBV27 and TRBJ1-5; 7 bases are a match to TRBD1. V shed 9 bases and J 7 bases; nucleotides not matched to a gene: 6. The CDR3 length is 12 residues. Germline V gene data show CDR1 as MNHEY and CDR2 as SMNVEV (reference sequence). As DNA, the CDR3 is TGTGCCAGTAGACAGGGTGGACAGCCCCAGCATTTT. Amino acid sequence: CASRQGGQPQHF.

The chain joins TRBV15 to TRBJ2-1; TRBD1 aligns across 7 bases. The CDR3 has 19 amino acids. Trimming removed 2 bases from V and 0 bases from J; junction bases left unmatched: 13. Germline V gene lookup returns CDR1 LNHNV and CDR2 YYDKDF (reference sequence). The CDR3 region is CATSRTGTERKTSYNEQFF. CDR3 DNA: TGTGCCACCAGCAGAACCGGGACAGAGAGAAAAACCTCCTACAATGAGCAGTTCTTC.

This clone appeared a single time. CDR3 in DNA: TGTGCCAGCAGCTTACAGACAGGGTACCAAGAGACCCAGTACTTC. Its protein is CASSLQTGYQETQYF. The chain has TRBV11-2 and TRBJ2-5; 7 positions match TRBD1. The J segment lost 0 bases and the V segment lost 2 bases, leaving 3 bases of the junction unmatched. The germline gives CDR1 SGHAT, CDR2 FQNNGV. The CDR3 extends over 15 amino acids.

The rearrangement links TRBV28 to TRBJ1-1; tentative D call: TRBD1 (5 bases). CDR1 and CDR2 from the germline V gene are MDHEN and SYDVKM. The CDR3 runs to 11 residues. The V gene lost 5 bases and the J gene lost 8 bases, with 9 bases spanning the gap. CDR3: CASSQGREAFF. The CDR3 nucleotides are TGTGCCAGCAGTCAGGGCAGAGAAGCTTTCTTT.

There are a few counts of this clone. The chain links TRBV10-3 to TRBJ1-6; D is perhaps TRBD1 (5 bases). Deletions cut 6 bases from V and 5 bases from J, with 17 bases between. This CDR3 comprises 16 residues. Germline-derived CDR1 and CDR2 are ENHRY and SYGVKD. The DNA of the CDR3 is TGTGCCATCAGCGCCGGTGGAGGGGCAAATAATTCACCCCTCCACTTT. This encodes CAISAGGGANNSPLHF.

The table lists this clone with a count of one. The V call is TRBV7-9, the J call TRBJ1-4; 7 bases fit TRBD1. V shed 6 bases, J shed 0 bases, and the junction held 10 bases outside the gene matches. CDR1 is SEHNR and CDR2 is FQNEAQ in the germline V gene (reference sequence). The CDR3 consists of 17 residues. The CDR3 region is CASRPPPDRPTNEKLFF. In DNA, the CDR3 is TGTGCCAGCAGACCCCCCCCGGACAGGCCAACTAATGAAAAACTGTTTTTT.

The count of this clone is one. This chain joins TRBV4-1 and TRBJ1-4; 7 nucleotides match TRBD1. There are 16 residues in the CDR3. The V gene's germline CDR1 is MGHRA and CDR2 YSYEKL. J lost 4 bases, V lost 0 bases, and 5 bases had no gene match. The CDR3 nucleotides read TGCGCCAGCAGCCAAGATCCGGACAGGCTTAATGAAAAACTGTTTTTT. This encodes CASSQDPDRLNEKLFF.

The CDR3 DNA reads as TGTGCCAGTACCAGGGAGGGAAGCTCCTACAATGAGCAGTTCTTC. Translating it yields CASTREGSSYNEQFF. The chain couples TRBV9 to TRBJ2-1; TRBD2 matches 7 bases. Unmatched junction bases numbered 8, after V lost 8 bases and J lost 0 bases. Germline CDR1 and CDR2: SGDLS and YYNGEE. The CDR3 runs to 15 residues.

This chain joins TRBV6-6 and TRBJ2-7; perhaps TRBD2 as D (5 bases). V gave up 2 bases and J gave up 1 base, with 12 bases separating them. Germline V gene sequence: CDR1 MNHNY, CDR2 SVGAGI (reference sequence). The CDR3 covers 15 residues. The CDR3 sequence: CASSYGLALSYEQYF. CDR3 coding DNA: TGTGCCAGCAGTTACGGCCTAGCTTTGTCCTACGAGCAGTACTTC.

In its sample, this clone was seen a few times. This chain links TRBV28 with TRBJ1-5, with TRBD1 identical over 8 bases. Germline V gene sequence: CDR1 MDHEN, CDR2 SYDVKM. V gave up 7 bases and J gave up 5 bases; unmatched junction bases: 10. This CDR3 comprises 15 residues. The CDR3 region is CASNLRDRPYQPQHF. CDR3 bases: TGTGCCAGCAACCTCCGGGACAGGCCCTATCAGCCCCAGCATTTT. Using reference TRBV28 and TRBJ1-5 for the parts outside the CDR3, the full variable domain is DVKVTQSSRYLVKRTGEKVFLECVQDMDHENMFWYRQDPGLGLRLIYFSYDVKMKEKGDIPEGYSVSREKKERFSLILESASTNQTSMYLCASNLRDRPYQPQHFGDGTRLSIL.

CDR3 nucleotide sequence: TGTGCCAGCAGCTCAGACAGGGGGCGTGTATGGGACTATGGCTACACCTTC. It translates to CASSSDRGRVWDYGYTF. This sequence joins TRBV7-2 and TRBJ1-2; TRBD1 matches 10 bases. The CDR3 spans 17 residues. J was trimmed by 3 bases and V by 4 bases; bases with no gene match: 11. Germline values: CDR1 SGHTA, CDR2 FQGNSA.

The chain links TRBV30 to TRBJ2-6, with 7 bases matching TRBD1. The ends lost 2 bases at V and 0 bases at J; junction bases unmatched: 7. Germline V gene data show CDR1 as GTSNPN and CDR2 as SVGIG (reference sequence). CDR3 length: 17 residues. In DNA, the CDR3 is TGTGCCTGGAGTCCCACAGGGGCCCTCTCTGGGGCCAACGTCCTGACTTTC. Translation gives CAWSPTGALSGANVLTF. Combining the CDR3 with reference TRBV30 and TRBJ2-6 gives the whole variable domain SQTIHQWPATLVQPVGSPLSLECTVEGTSNPNLYWYRQAAGRGLQLLFYSVGIGQISSEVPQNLSASRPQDRQFILSSKKLLLSDSGFYLCAWSPTGALSGANVLTFGAGSRLTVL.

The gene calls are TRBV4-1 and TRBJ2-1; a weak D match, TRBD2 (6 bases). The CDR3 covers 15 residues. The germline CDR1 and CDR2 sequences are MGHRA and YSYEKL. The V end was cut by 1 base, the J end by 3 bases, with 10 bases between. The CDR3 nucleotides are TGCGCCAGCAGCCAAGCGGGGGTGGTCTACAATGAGCAGTTCTTC. It is translated as CASSQAGVVYNEQFF.

V and J are TRBV6-4 and TRBJ2-2; 9 bases agree with TRBD2. CDR1 MRHNA and CDR2 SNTAGT come from the germline V gene. The CDR3 extends over 15 amino acids. V dropped 3 bases and J dropped 6; count of bases not matched to a gene: 5. CDR3 region: CASSEVAGDPGELFF. CDR3 coding DNA: TGTGCCAGCAGTGAGGTAGCGGGGGATCCCGGGGAGCTGTTTTTT.

The rearrangement links TRBV10-3 to TRBJ2-6, with 7 positions matching TRBD1. Germline-derived CDR1 and CDR2 are ENHRY and SYGVKD. V lost 2 bases to trimming and J lost 2 bases; unmatched junction nucleotides: 0. The CDR3 contains 15 residues. The CDR3 region is CAISEGTAGANVLTF. DNA for the CDR3: TGTGCCATCAGTGAGGGGACAGCTGGGGCCAACGTCCTGACTTTC.

The chain links TRBV7-2 to TRBJ2-2; D not resolved. With 1 base removed from V and 4 bases from J, the gap between germline ends came to 13 bases. Per germline, CDR1 SGHTA and CDR2 FQGNSA. This CDR3 contains 16 residues. The CDR3 region has the DNA TGTGCCAGCAGCTTAGGGGCAGTCCGTCTCACCGGGGAGCTGTTTTTT. Protein: CASSLGAVRLTGELFF.

The chain links TRBV7-3 to TRBJ2-1; 14 positions agree with TRBD2. Germline CDR1 and CDR2: SGHTA and FQGTGA. Unmatched junction bases numbered 3, after V lost 1 base and J lost 1 base. The CDR3 sequence is 18 residues long. The DNA of the CDR3 is TGTGCCAGCAGCTTAAGGACTAGCGGGGGGCCTTCCTACAATGAGCAGTTCTTC. Translation: CASSLRTSGGPSYNEQFF.

V usage is TRBV10-1 and J usage is TRBJ2-1, with 14 nucleotides matching TRBD2. After removal of 2 bases from V and 7 bases from J, the junction contained 10 bases not matched to a gene. From germline, CDR1 is WNHNN and CDR2 SYGVQD (reference sequence). The CDR3 contains 18 residues. The CDR3 here is CASSEKLGLAGVKNEQFF. The CDR3 coding sequence is TGCGCCAGCAGTGAGAAGTTGGGACTAGCGGGAGTGAAGAATGAGCAGTTCTTC.

The rearrangement joins TRBV9 to TRBJ2-7; 7 bases line up with TRBD1. The CDR3 is made up of 15 amino acids. J gave up 3 bases and V 0 bases, and 6 bases lay outside the gene matches. CDR1 SGDLS and CDR2 YYNGEE come from the germline V gene. CDR3 loop: CASSVVPGQNYEQYF. The CDR3 DNA follows: TGTGCCAGCAGCGTAGTTCCGGGACAGAACTACGAGCAGTACTTC.

V is TRBV30 and J is TRBJ1-2; tentative D call: TRBD1 (5 bases). The V and J ends lost 7 bases and 8 bases respectively, with 11 bases between them. This CDR3 is built from 10 residues. Germline V CDR1 and CDR2: GTSNPN, SVGIG (reference sequence). This chain's CDR3 is CASGVRGYTF. CDR3 DNA: TGTGCCTCGGGGGTACGGGGCTACACCTTC.

The V call is TRBV7-9, the J call TRBJ1-4, with 7 nucleotides matching TRBD1. J lost 0 bases, V lost 5 bases, and 6 bases had no gene match. CDR3 length equals 16 residues. Looked up from germline, CDR1 is SEHNR and CDR2 is FQNEAQ (reference sequence). CDR3 region: CASSRGTAATNEKLFF. CDR3 nucleotides: TGTGCCAGCAGCCGAGGGACAGCTGCAACTAATGAAAAACTGTTTTTT.

The chain is built from TRBV11-2 and TRBJ2-3; 12 bases fit TRBD2. The V and J ends lost 2 bases and 0 bases, in that order; junction bases with no gene match: 6. CDR3 size: 18 residues. Per germline, CDR1 SGHAT and CDR2 FQNNGV. The CDR3 coding sequence is TGTGCCAGCAGCTTACCAGGGACTAGCGGGTACAGCACAGATACGCAGTATTTT. This sequence encodes CASSLPGTSGYSTDTQYF.

The chain couples TRBV10-3 to TRBJ2-7; D might be TRBD1 (6 bases). Trimming stripped 3 bases from V and 2 bases from J, with 17 bases between. The V gene's germline CDR1 is ENHRY and CDR2 SYGVKD. This CDR3 has 16 residues. CDR3 DNA sequence: TGTGCCATCAGTGATCGGGGTCTGCAGGGGACCTACGAGCAGTACGTC. It is translated as CAISDRGLQGTYEQYV.